The clone carrying this T cell receptor beta chain was recorded a few times. Its specificity is unknown. This entry comes from a study of beta chain features in type 1 diabetes. General study results and limits: HLA effects on TCRB rearrangement stayed unresolved here. The study found moderately but significantly shorter TCRB CDR3s in all four CD4+ subsets of Type 1 diabetes patients.

Investigators reverse transcribed all isolated RNA, so they sequenced expressed TCRB transcripts. Clones were sequenced by immunoSEQ multiplex PCR, and TCRdb holds only the in-frame ones, with some missing. The repertoire includes about 930,000 clones, roughly 17% of them detected once, and 0.023% sits in the top ten. CDR3 length equals 13 residues. V lost 3 bases to trimming and J lost 0 bases, with 6 bases between them. Germline-derived CDR1 and CDR2 are SGHDN and FVKESK. Sequencing was done on a sample of naive CD4+ T cells from blood. The TCR sequence derives from a woman under 30 in good health. The gene calls are TRBV14 and TRBJ2-7; D is undetermined. CDR3 coding DNA: TGTGCCAGCAGCCATGGCAGCTCCTACGAGCAGTACTTC. Residues: CASSHGSSYEQYF.